Listed here are 10 T cell receptor beta chains from one sample, sequenced in a study of breast tumors, draining lymph nodes, adjacent tissues. Samples came from axillary lymph nodes draining the breast cancer. TCRdb recomputed calls from the multiplex PCR reads with MiXCR, one row per CDR3 protein. The table has some 100,000 distinct CDR3 sequences, about 20% seen once. Sequencing was done on a sample of axillary lymph node tissue. These receptor sequences come from a female donor with breast cancer. Some clones in this sample may be carry-over from other donors' samples.

Of note for this clonotype: A read error is possible here, since a much larger clone lies one base away. The chain employs TRBV6-2 or TRBV6-3 and TRBJ2-4; TRBD2 might be the D (6 bases). The germline V and J ends were trimmed by 10 bases and 1 base, with 23 bases remaining between them. The CDR3 has 17 residues. Germline CDR1 reads MNHEY; CDR2 reads SVGEGT. The CDR3 region is CANLAWDFLDAKNIQYF. CDR3 sequence (DNA): TGTGCCAACCTAGCCTGGGACTTTCTCGACGCCAAAAACATTCAGTACTTC.

This clonotype appeared many times. This chain connects TRBV6-6 to TRBJ2-7; no clear D. V dropped 0 bases and J dropped 3 bases, with 12 bases sitting between them. The CDR3 covers 15 residues. Germline V gives CDR1 MNHNY, CDR2 SVGAGI (reference sequence). CDR3 amino acids: CASSYSIELGYEQYF. The CDR3 DNA follows: TGTGCCAGCAGTTACTCGATTGAATTGGGCTACGAGCAGTACTTC.

This clonotype was recorded many times. The chain carries TRBV5-1 and TRBJ2-1; tentatively, D is TRBD2 (6 bases). Germline V gene lookup returns CDR1 SGHRS and CDR2 YFSETQ. V shed 7 bases and J shed 3 bases, with 14 bases lying between them. The CDR3 extends over 14 amino acids. The CDR3 loop reads CASGPGGNYNEQFF. CDR3 nucleotides: TGCGCCAGCGGTCCAGGAGGGAACTACAATGAGCAGTTCTTC.

This clonotype has at least ten counts. CDR3 in amino acids: CASSLVPDYGYTF. CDR3 nucleotide sequence: TGCGCCAGCAGCTTGGTCCCAGACTATGGCTACACCTTC. J is TRBJ1-2 and V is TRBV5-1; D gene unclear. With 0 bases removed from V and 3 bases from J, the gap between germline ends came to 6 bases. Germline V gene sequence: CDR1 SGHRS, CDR2 YFSETQ. CDR3 length: 13 amino acids. Together with reference TRBV5-1 and TRBJ1-2, the CDR3 gives the full variable domain: KAGVTQTPRYLIKTRGQQVTLSCSPISGHRSVSWYQQTPGQGLQFLFEYFSETQRNKGNFPGRFSGRQFSNSRSEMNVSTLELGDSALYLCASSLVPDYGYTFGSGTRLTVV.

This clonotype was seen ten or more times. The rearrangement links TRBV5-1 to TRBJ2-2, with 10 bases lining up with TRBD1. Germline CDR1 SGHRS, CDR2 YFSETQ. The CDR3 length is 15 residues. The junction had 6 bases not matched to a gene; V was cut back by 3 bases and J by 7 bases. CDR3 in amino acids: CASSWGQGRDGELFF. CDR3 DNA: TGCGCCAGCAGCTGGGGACAGGGGCGTGACGGGGAGCTGTTTTTT.

The chain couples TRBV11-2 to TRBJ2-2; TRBD1 aligns across 12 bases. Trimming removed 5 bases from V and 5 bases from J; junction bases left unmatched: 9. The CDR3 runs to 17 residues. Germline-derived CDR1 and CDR2 are SGHAT and FQNNGV. CDR3 DNA: TGTGCCAGCAGCACCCTCCCGGGACAGGGGGCTACCGGGGAGCTGTTTTTT. Its protein is CASSTLPGQGATGELFF.

Points on this clonotype: Possible read error: a much larger clone is one base away. The chain recombines TRBV6-5 with TRBJ1-2; maybe TRBD1 (5 bases). Trimming took off 5 bases at V and 8 bases at J, with 9 bases between the two ends. This CDR3 is 11 amino acids long. Germline lookup yields CDR1 MNHEY and CDR2 SVGAGI. DNA for the CDR3: TGTGCCAGCAGTGAGGGGTGCGGCTACACCTTC. This translates into CASSEGCGYTF.

This clonotype was seen ten or more times. The V call is TRBV6-5, the J call TRBJ2-1; no clear D. This CDR3 contains 11 residues. The V and J ends lost 7 bases and 8 bases respectively, with 9 bases between them. Per the germline V gene, CDR1 is MNHEY and CDR2 is SVGAGI. CDR3 protein: CASTLLDEQFF. CDR3 nucleotides: TGTGCCAGCACCCTTTTGGATGAGCAGTTCTTC.

This clonotype has at least ten counts. The gene calls are TRBV2 and TRBJ1-6, with 9 bases that match TRBD1. V lost 6 bases and J lost 9; bases outside the gene matches: 12. Germline loops: CDR1 SNHLY, CDR2 FYNNEI. The CDR3 loop spans 16 amino acids. The CDR3 sequence is CASSNPIGQGLSPLHF. Written as DNA, the CDR3 is TGTGCCAGCAGCAACCCCATTGGACAGGGGCTTTCACCCCTCCACTTT.

There are many counts of this clonotype. The chain combines TRBV12-3 or TRBV12-4 with TRBJ2-5, with 9 nucleotides matching TRBD2. The CDR3 is made up of 16 amino acids. The V segment lost 1 base and the J segment 1 base; nucleotides outside the gene matches: 4. The CDR3 DNA sequence: TGTGCCAGCAGTTTAGGGACTAGCGCCAGCCAAGAGACCCAGTACTTC. This encodes CASSLGTSASQETQYF.